This T cell receptor beta chain originates from a study of blood T cell repertoires in COVID-19. Turning to the study itself: COVID-19 samples collected from the United States, Italy and Spain covered acute and convalescent phases.

The method was immunoSEQ multiplex PCR; TCRdb's version includes in-frame clones alone and lacks a portion of them. The sample contains fewer than 200,000 clones, approximately 84% of which appear only once. Looked up from germline, CDR1 is MNHEY and CDR2 is SMNVEV (reference sequence). The CDR3 covers 16 residues. With 3 bases clipped from V and 5 bases from J, the junction kept 8 bases outside the gene matches. This receptor was taken from a woman aged 45-59 years with COVID-19, enrolled during active disease. The sequencing sample was made of peripheral blood. V gene TRBV27 combines with J gene TRBJ2-1; TRBD2 aligns across 9 bases. CDR3 DNA: TGTGCCAGCAGTTTCTTGGCGGGGGGGGCCCACAATGAGCAGTTCTTC. It encodes CASSFLAGGAHNEQFF.